The present T cell receptor (beta chain) was sequenced within a study of human thymus T cells. Produced via immunoSEQ multiplex PCR; TCRdb's table is partial and in-frame only. The sample comprises some 44,000 clones, over 90% of which are singletons, and under 0.2% rests with the top ten. Study-level findings and limits: V and J gene usage appeared biased in thymic and blood repertoires.

Points on this clone: Its antigen is not identified.

CDR1 is SGHAT, CDR2 FQDESV, per germline (reference sequence). V dropped 4 bases and J dropped 8 bases, with 14 bases sitting between them. The CDR3 runs to 14 residues. The clonotype was recovered from a girl in the first two years of life with a congenital heart defect but otherwise immunologically healthy. This rearrangement joins TRBV11-1 to TRBJ1-4, with D possibly TRBD1 on 5 matching bases. Source material: blood. In DNA form, the CDR3 reads TGTGCCAGCAGCTGGGGGGACCGGCGGGAAAAACTGTTTTTT. Translated: CASSWGDRREKLFF.